Listed here are 12 T cell receptor beta chains from one sample, sequenced in a study of graft-versus-host responses after intestinal transplantation. Antigen specificity for these receptors is unknown. Assay: immunoSEQ multiplex PCR; the TCRdb copy retains only in-frame clones and omits some. The repertoire has approximately 100,000 clones, 93% of them found once; the top ten carry 0.9% to 1.5%. The specimen was unstimulated CD8+ T cells sorted from spleen or lymph node cells, collected before intestinal transplant. The receptors originated from a human donor who received an intestinal transplant.

V usage is TRBV30 and J usage is TRBJ2-1; 8 bases fit TRBD1. Germline CDR1 and CDR2: GTSNPN and SVGIG (reference sequence). CDR3 size: 16 residues. J gave up 4 bases and V 6 bases, and 14 bases lay outside the gene matches. The CDR3 sequence: CACLVGQGESYNEQFF. As DNA, the CDR3 is TGTGCCTGCCTAGTCGGACAGGGAGAAAGTTACAATGAGCAGTTCTTC.

This chain uses TRBV4-2 with TRBJ1-5; D gene uncertain. V lost 4 bases and J 4 bases, leaving 5 bases between the germline ends. The CDR3 contains 12 residues. Germline values: CDR1 LGHNA, CDR2 YNFKEQ. CDR3 loop: CASSRDNQPQHF. CDR3 bases: TGTGCCAGCAGCCGAGATAATCAGCCCCAGCATTTT.

The chain is built from TRBV27 and TRBJ1-1; D gene unclear. Germline V lookup: CDR1 MNHEY, CDR2 SMNVEV (reference sequence). The V end lost 6 bases, the J end lost 3 bases, and 11 bases lay between the germline ends. There are 13 residues in the CDR3. The CDR3 spells CASSAAGYTEAFF. CDR3 sequence (DNA): TGTGCCAGCAGCGCCGCGGGGTACACTGAAGCTTTCTTT.

This clone appeared once. This rearrangement joins TRBV28 to TRBJ2-1; D is perhaps TRBD2 (6 bases). V was clipped by 2 bases and J by 4 bases, with 18 bases between them. CDR3 length equals 17 residues. Germline V gene data show CDR1 as MDHEN and CDR2 as SYDVKM. The CDR3 DNA follows: TGTGCCAGCAGTTTAGGGGCGTATCGCGGGGAGTACAATGAGCAGTTCTTC. This translates into CASSLGAYRGEYNEQFF.

This clone was observed a few times. V and J are TRBV9 and TRBJ2-7, with TRBD2 matching over 8 bases. The CDR3 has 15 amino acids. J lost 2 bases, V lost 0 bases, and 4 bases had no gene match. Germline assignment: CDR1 SGDLS and CDR2 YYNGEE. CDR3 bases: TGTGCCAGCAGCGTAGGAGCGGGGGAAACCTACGAGCAGTACTTC. Its translation: CASSVGAGETYEQYF.

The genes are TRBV6-5 and TRBJ2-2; a weak D match, TRBD1 (5 bases). Germline V lookup: CDR1 MNHEY, CDR2 SVGAGI. The CDR3 length is 15 residues. V was shortened by 0 bases and J by 1 base, with 6 bases between the two germline ends. DNA of the CDR3: TGTGCCAGCAGTTACTCTGGACAGAACACCGGGGAGCTGTTTTTT. This encodes CASSYSGQNTGELFF.

This clone was detected only once. The V call is TRBV11-2, the J call TRBJ2-1; 16 bases map to TRBD2. The V gene's germline CDR1 is SGHAT and CDR2 FQNNGV. J lost 15 bases, V lost 5 bases, and 10 bases had no gene match. This CDR3 contains 15 residues. The CDR3, as DNA: TGTGCCAGCAGCACCGGGACTAGCGGGGGGGCCGGGACGTTCTTC. It encodes CASSTGTSGGAGTFF. Supplemented by reference TRBV11-2 and TRBJ2-1, the full variable domain reads EAGVAQSPRYKIIEKRQSVAFWCNPISGHATLYWYQQILGQGPKLLIQFQNNGVVDDSQLPKDRFSAERLKGVDSTLKIQPAKLEDSAVYLCASSTGTSGGAGTFFGPGTRLTVL.

The V and J genes are TRBV15 and TRBJ2-7; 8 nucleotides align to TRBD2. In germline, CDR1 is LNHNV, CDR2 YYDKDF (reference sequence). J gave up 0 bases and V 1 base, and 5 bases lay outside the gene matches. The CDR3 is 16 residues long. The DNA for the CDR3 is TGTGCCACCAGCAGAGTTACTAGCGGTGGCTCCTACGAGCAGTACTTC. Translation gives CATSRVTSGGSYEQYF.

This clone occurred a few times. The gene calls are TRBV4-1 and TRBJ2-3, with D perhaps matching TRBD1 (5 bases). The CDR3 is 13 amino acids. Trimming removed 0 bases at V and 5 bases at J, with 6 bases between. The germline CDR1 and CDR2 sequences are MGHRA and YSYEKL. For the CDR3, the DNA is TGCGCCAGCAGCCAAGAGCAGGGAGATACGCAGTATTTT. Protein product: CASSQEQGDTQYF.

V usage is TRBV4-1 and J usage is TRBJ2-2; D remains unclear. This CDR3 has 14 residues. Deletions cut 1 base from V and 5 bases from J, with 8 bases between. The germline gives CDR1 MGHRA, CDR2 YSYEKL. In DNA form, the CDR3 reads TGCGCCAGCAGCCAAGTCCGCGGAACCGGGGAGCTGTTTTTT. It is translated as CASSQVRGTGELFF.

The rearrangement uses TRBV4-1 and TRBJ2-7; TRBD1 matches 9 bases. Per the germline V gene, CDR1 is MGHRA and CDR2 is YSYEKL. This CDR3 is 17 amino acids long. Trimming at V came to 5 bases and at J to 3 bases, leaving 14 bases not matched to a gene. CDR3 nucleotides: TGCGCCAGCAGCTTGATTGTTACAGGGGGCGCTAACTACGAGCAGTACTTC. Translating it yields CASSLIVTGGANYEQYF.

The V gene is TRBV7-6, the J gene TRBJ2-5; D uncertain. V lost 5 bases and J lost 1, with 11 bases in between. The CDR3 consists of 14 residues. Germline CDR1 SGHVS, CDR2 FNYEAQ. The CDR3 protein is CASSGLMSQETQYF. CDR3 coding DNA: TGTGCCAGCAGCGGCTTGATGAGCCAAGAGACCCAGTACTTC.